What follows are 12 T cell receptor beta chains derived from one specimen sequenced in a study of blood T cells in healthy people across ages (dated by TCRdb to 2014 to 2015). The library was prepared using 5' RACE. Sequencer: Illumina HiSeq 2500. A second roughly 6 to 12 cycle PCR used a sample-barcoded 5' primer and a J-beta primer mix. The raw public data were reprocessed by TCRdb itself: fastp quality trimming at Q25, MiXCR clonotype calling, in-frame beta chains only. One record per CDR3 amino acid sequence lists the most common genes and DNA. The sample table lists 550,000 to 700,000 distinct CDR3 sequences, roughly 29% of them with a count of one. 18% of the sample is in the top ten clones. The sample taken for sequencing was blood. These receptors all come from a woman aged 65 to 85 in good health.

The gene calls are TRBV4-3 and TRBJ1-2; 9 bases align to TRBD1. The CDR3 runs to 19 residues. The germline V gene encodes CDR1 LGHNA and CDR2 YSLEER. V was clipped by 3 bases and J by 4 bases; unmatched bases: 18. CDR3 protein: CASSQEFGTGSIWGYGYTF. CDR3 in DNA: TGCGCCAGCAGCCAGGAGTTCGGGACAGGGTCAATATGGGGCTATGGCTACACCTTC.

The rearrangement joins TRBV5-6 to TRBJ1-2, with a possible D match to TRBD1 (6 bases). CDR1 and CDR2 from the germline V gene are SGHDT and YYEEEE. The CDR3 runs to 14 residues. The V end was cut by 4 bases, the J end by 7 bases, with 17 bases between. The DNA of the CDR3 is TGTGCCAGCAGCGAAATACAGGGCGCGGGTGGCTACACCTTC. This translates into CASSEIQGAGGYTF.

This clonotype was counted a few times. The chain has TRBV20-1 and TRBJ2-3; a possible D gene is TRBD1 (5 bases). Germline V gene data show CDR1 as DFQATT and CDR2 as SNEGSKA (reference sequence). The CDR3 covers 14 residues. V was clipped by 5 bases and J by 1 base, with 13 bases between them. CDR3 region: CSAVRDSGTDTQYF. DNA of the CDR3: TGCAGTGCTGTTCGAGACAGTGGCACAGATACGCAGTATTTT.

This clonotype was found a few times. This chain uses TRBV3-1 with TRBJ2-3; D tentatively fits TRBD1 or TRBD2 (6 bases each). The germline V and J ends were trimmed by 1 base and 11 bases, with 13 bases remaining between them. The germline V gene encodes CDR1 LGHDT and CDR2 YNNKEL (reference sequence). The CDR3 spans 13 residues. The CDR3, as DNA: TGTGCCAGCAGCCAAGGACAGGCCGGGGGGCAGTATTTT. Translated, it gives CASSQGQAGGQYF.

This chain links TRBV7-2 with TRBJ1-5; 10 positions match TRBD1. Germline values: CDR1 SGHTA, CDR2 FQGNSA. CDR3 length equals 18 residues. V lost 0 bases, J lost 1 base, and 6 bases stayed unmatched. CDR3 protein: CASSLAGTGAVSNQPQHF. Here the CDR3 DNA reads TGTGCCAGCAGCTTAGCCGGGACAGGGGCGGTAAGCAATCAGCCCCAGCATTTT. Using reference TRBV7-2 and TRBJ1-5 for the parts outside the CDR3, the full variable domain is GAGVSQSPSNKVTEKGKDVELRCDPISGHTALYWYRQSLGQGLEFLIYFQGNSAPDKSGLPSDRFSAERTGGSVSTLTIQRTQQEDSAVYLCASSLAGTGAVSNQPQHFGDGTRLSIL.

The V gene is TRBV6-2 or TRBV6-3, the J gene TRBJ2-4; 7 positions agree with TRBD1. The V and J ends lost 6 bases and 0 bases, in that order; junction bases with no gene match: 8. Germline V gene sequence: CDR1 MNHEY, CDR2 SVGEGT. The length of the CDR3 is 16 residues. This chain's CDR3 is CASSQGTALAKNIQYF. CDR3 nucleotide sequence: TGTGCCAGCAGCCAAGGGACAGCTCTAGCCAAAAACATTCAGTACTTC.

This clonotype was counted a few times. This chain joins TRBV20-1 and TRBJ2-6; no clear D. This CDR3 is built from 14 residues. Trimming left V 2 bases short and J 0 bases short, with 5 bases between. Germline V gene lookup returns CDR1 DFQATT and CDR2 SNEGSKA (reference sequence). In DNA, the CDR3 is TGCAGTGCTAGACCGGGCTCTGGGGCCAACGTCCTGACTTTC. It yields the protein CSARPGSGANVLTF.

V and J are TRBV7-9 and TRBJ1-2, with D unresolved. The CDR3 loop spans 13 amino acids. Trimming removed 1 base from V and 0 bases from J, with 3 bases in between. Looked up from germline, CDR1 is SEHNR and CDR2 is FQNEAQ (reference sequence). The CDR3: CASSLESNYGYTF. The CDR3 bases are TGTGCCAGCAGCTTAGAGTCTAACTATGGCTACACCTTC.

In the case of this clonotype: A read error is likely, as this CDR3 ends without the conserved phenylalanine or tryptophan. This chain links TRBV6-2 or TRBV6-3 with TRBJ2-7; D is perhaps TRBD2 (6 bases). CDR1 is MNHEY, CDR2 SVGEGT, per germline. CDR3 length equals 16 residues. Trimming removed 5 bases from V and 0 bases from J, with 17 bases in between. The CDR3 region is CASSPTGTPSSYEQYS. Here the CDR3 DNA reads TGTGCCAGCAGTCCGACCGGGACTCCGAGCTCCTACGAGCAGTACTCC.

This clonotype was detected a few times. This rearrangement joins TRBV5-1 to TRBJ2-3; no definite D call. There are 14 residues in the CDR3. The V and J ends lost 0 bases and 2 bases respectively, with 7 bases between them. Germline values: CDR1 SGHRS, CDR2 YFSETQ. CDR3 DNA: TGCGCCAGCAGCTTGGTCCCTCCCACAGATACGCAGTATTTT. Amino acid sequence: CASSLVPPTDTQYF. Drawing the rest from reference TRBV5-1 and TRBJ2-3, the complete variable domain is KAGVTQTPRYLIKTRGQQVTLSCSPISGHRSVSWYQQTPGQGLQFLFEYFSETQRNKGNFPGRFSGRQFSNSRSEMNVSTLELGDSALYLCASSLVPPTDTQYFGPGTRLTVL.

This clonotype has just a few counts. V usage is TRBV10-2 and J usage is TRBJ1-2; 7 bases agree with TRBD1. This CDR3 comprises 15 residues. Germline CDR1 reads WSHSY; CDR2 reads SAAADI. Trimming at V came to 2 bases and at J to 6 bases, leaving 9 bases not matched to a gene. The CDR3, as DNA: TGCGCCAGCAGTGAGATTGGGGACAGCTCGGATGGCTACACCTTC. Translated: CASSEIGDSSDGYTF.

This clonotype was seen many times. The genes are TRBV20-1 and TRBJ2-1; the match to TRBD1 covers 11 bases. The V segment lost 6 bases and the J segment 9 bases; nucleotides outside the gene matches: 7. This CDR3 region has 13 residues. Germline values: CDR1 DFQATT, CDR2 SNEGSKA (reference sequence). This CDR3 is CSALGQGAFEQFF. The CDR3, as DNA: TGCAGTGCCCTCGGACAGGGGGCATTTGAGCAGTTCTTC.